This TCR beta chain is from a study of blood T cell repertoires in COVID-19. Study-level information: The United States, Italy and Spain were the sources of the acute and convalescent COVID-19 samples. Sample material is recorded as cDNA or gDNA derived from T cells, B-cell-depleted T cells, or PBMCs.

The data were produced by immunoSEQ multiplex PCR, yet TCRdb's version contains in-frame clones alone and is incomplete. Of about 150,000 clones listed, approximately 85% were seen once; the top ten hold about 0.63%. The CDR3 is 14 amino acids. Germline V gene sequence: CDR1 MNHEY, CDR2 SVGAGI. Trimming took 2 bases from V and 9 from J, leaving 16 bases between them. Seattle patients were enrolled during active infection and followed longitudinally. The chain is built from TRBV6-5 and TRBJ2-5; a weak D match, TRBD1 (6 bases). The sample consisted of peripheral blood. The clonotype was recovered from a man in his sixties with COVID-19, enrolled during active disease. CDR3 in DNA: TGTGCCAGCAGTTACCAACAGGGCCAACGGCCCCAGTACTTC. Encoded protein: CASSYQQGQRPQYF.